This T cell receptor (beta chain) was sequenced for a study of cytomegalovirus exposure and HLA in healthy donors. V lost 1 base to trimming and J lost 5 bases, with 18 bases between them. Per the germline V gene, CDR1 is SGHRS and CDR2 is YFSETQ. There are 16 residues in the CDR3. PCR primers comprised 60 Vbeta and 13 Jbeta primers. Here immunoSEQ multiplex PCR was the method, and the copy in TCRdb shows in-frame clones only, minus some. The sample holds 150,000 to 180,000 clones; approximately 72% are singletons and the top ten take about 2.8%. In this sample, this clone turned up a few times. The sequence was obtained from a man aged 18 to 30 in good health and CMV-seronegative. The chain is built from TRBV5-1 and TRBJ2-5, with D possibly TRBD2 on 6 matching bases. The sample taken for sequencing was PBMCs. The CDR3 loop reads CASSLRASAGGETQYF. The CDR3 region has the DNA TGCGCCAGCAGCTTGAGGGCGTCGGCAGGAGGGGAGACCCAGTACTTC.